A single sample gave rise to the 12 T cell receptor beta chains below, sequenced in a study of molecular identifiers for immune sequencing clone quantification (dated by TCRdb to 2017 to 2018). The method was PCR. The instrument given in TCRdb is Illumina HiSeq 4000. TCRdb took the public reads, trimmed them with fastp at Q25, ran MiXCR for clone calling and kept in-frame beta chains. Merged by CDR3 protein, the rows form single entries marked with the most common genes and DNA. The sample has approximately 550,000 distinct CDR3 sequences on record, 20% to 25% of them singletons. The ten largest clones capture 0.65% to 0.95% of the sample. The sample was naive CD8+ T cells from blood, with Jurkat cell RNA spiked in. What this sample's cell subset or site label stands for: FACS-sorted CD8+CD4-CCR7+CD45RA+ naive T cells. These receptors were taken from a human donor in good health. Some libraries in this study had Jurkat cell RNA spiked in.

Notes on this clonotype: A much larger clone is a single base away; this may be a read error. Because the CDR3 is missing its conserved closing phenylalanine or tryptophan, this is likely a read error. This rearrangement joins TRBV10-2 to TRBJ2-5; D is uncertain. The CDR3 totals 13 residues. Trimming removed 7 bases at V and 1 base at J, with 10 bases between. Germline V CDR1 and CDR2: WSHSY, SAAADI. CDR3 loop: CASMTGTQETQYL. The CDR3 DNA reads as TGCGCCAGCATGACGGGCACCCAAGAGACCCAGTACCTC.

Concerning this clonotype: A single base separates this from a much larger clone, so it may be a read error. The V and J genes are TRBV7-9 and TRBJ1-1; D is possibly TRBD1 (5 bases). Germline values: CDR1 SEHNR, CDR2 FQNEAQ (reference sequence). This CDR3 is built from 15 residues. The CDR3 DNA sequence: TGTGCCAGCAGCTTACAGGGCGGGGCGAGCACTGGAGCTTTCTTT. The encoded protein is CASSLQGGASTGAFF. Filled out from reference TRBV7-9 and TRBJ1-1, the complete variable domain reads DTGVSQNPRHKITKRGQNVTFRCDPISEHNRLYWYRQTLGQGPEFLTYFQNEAQLEKSRLLSDRFSAERPKGSFSTLEIQRTEQGDSAMYLCASSLQGGASTGAFFGQGTRLTVV.

Comments on this clonotype: A much larger clone differs by one base, so this may be a read error. V usage is TRBV9 and J usage is TRBJ2-3, with 8 nucleotides matching TRBD2. CDR3 size: 18 residues. Germline values: CDR1 SGDLS, CDR2 YYNGEE. The CDR3 sequence: CASSVATRGTSYTDTRYF. In nucleotides, the CDR3 is TGTGCCAGCAGCGTAGCTACGAGGGGGACTAGTTACACAGATACGCGGTATTTT.

This clonotype was recorded at least ten times. The chain links TRBV20-1 to TRBJ2-5; TRBD1 might be the D (6 bases). CDR1 DFQATT and CDR2 SNEGSKA come from the germline V gene (reference sequence). Trimming took 5 bases from V and 2 from J, leaving 18 bases between them. The CDR3 is made up of 15 amino acids. Here the CDR3 reads CSARGRGLGQETQYF. The DNA for the CDR3 is TGCAGTGCTCGGGGAAGGGGGTTAGGTCAAGAGACCCAGTACTTC.

Ten or more counts support this clonotype. The chain carries TRBV29-1 and TRBJ2-2; a possible D gene is TRBD1 (5 bases). With 8 bases removed from V and 0 bases from J, the gap between germline ends came to 10 bases. The CDR3 is 13 residues long. Germline CDR1 reads SQVTM; CDR2 reads ANQGSEA. CDR3 sequence (DNA): TGCAGCATCAGGGTTGCGAACACCGGGGAGCTGTTTTTT. The encoded protein is CSIRVANTGELFF.

The rearrangement uses TRBV4-3 and TRBJ2-7, with D perhaps matching TRBD1 or TRBD2 (6 bases each). This CDR3 spans 16 amino acids. Germline assignment: CDR1 LGHNA and CDR2 YSLEER. The germline V and J ends were trimmed by 0 bases and 3 bases, with 15 bases remaining between them. CDR3 residues: CASSQDRAGHRYEQYF. CDR3 coding DNA: TGCGCCAGCAGCCAAGATCGGGCGGGACACCGCTACGAGCAGTACTTC.

Comment on this clonotype: A much larger clone sits a single nucleotide away, making a read error possible. V usage is TRBV6-5 and J usage is TRBJ2-7; the D is unclear. V shed 0 bases and J shed 5 bases, with 11 bases lying between them. The V gene's germline CDR1 is MNHEY and CDR2 SVGAGI. The CDR3 covers 14 residues. CDR3 bases: TGTGCCAGCAGTTACTCGAGGCTAGATCACGAGCAGTACTTC. Translation gives CASSYSRLDHEQYF.

In its sample, this clonotype was seen a few times. The chain has TRBV7-9 and TRBJ2-5, with 7 bases lining up with TRBD1. V was pared by 5 bases and J by 0 bases, with 12 bases of the junction left unmatched. This CDR3 is built from 17 residues. CDR1 and CDR2 from the germline V gene are SEHNR and FQNEAQ (reference sequence). This CDR3 reads CASSPMTAGTDQETQYF. CDR3 DNA: TGTGCCAGCAGCCCTATGACTGCCGGGACAGACCAAGAGACCCAGTACTTC.

This clonotype was observed a few times. J is TRBJ2-1 and V is TRBV7-9; D unclear. The V and J ends lost 2 bases and 3 bases respectively, with 8 bases between them. Germline V CDR1 and CDR2: SEHNR, FQNEAQ (reference sequence). The CDR3 spans 14 residues. The CDR3: CASSLKTIYNEQFF. The CDR3 nucleotides are TGTGCCAGCAGCTTAAAGACCATCTACAATGAGCAGTTCTTC.

This clonotype was observed a handful of times. The V and J genes are TRBV14 and TRBJ2-7; tentative D call: TRBD1 (5 bases). Germline CDR1 and CDR2: SGHDN and FVKESK. Trimming took 0 bases from V and 0 from J, leaving 9 bases between them. The CDR3 has 15 amino acids. The CDR3 protein is CASSQETVFSYEQYF. CDR3 sequence (DNA): TGTGCCAGCAGCCAAGAGACAGTCTTCTCCTACGAGCAGTACTTC.

The V gene is TRBV7-9, the J gene TRBJ1-1; no reliable D call. V was shortened by 2 bases and J by 9 bases, with 22 bases between the two germline ends. This CDR3 has 16 residues. The germline V gene encodes CDR1 SEHNR and CDR2 FQNEAQ (reference sequence). The CDR3 loop is CASSLPEGPRAAKAFF. The CDR3 bases are TGTGCCAGCAGCTTACCCGAAGGGCCACGGGCCGCTAAAGCTTTCTTT.

This clonotype was seen repeatedly, ten times or more. The chain has TRBV4-3 and TRBJ1-1; no clear D. The V gene's germline CDR1 is LGHNA and CDR2 YSLEER. V was trimmed by 1 base and J by 5 bases, leaving 14 bases between them. This CDR3 has 15 amino acids. CDR3 coding DNA: TGCGCCAGCAGCCAAGTGCCGGGAGTGTTGACTGAAGCTTTCTTT. It is translated as CASSQVPGVLTEAFF.